This T cell receptor beta chain was recorded in a study of T cell responses to AZD1222 COVID-19 vaccine (dated by TCRdb to about 2021). Regarding the research as a whole: TCR sequencing was performed for 230 to 250 trial participants, of whom about 210 were given two doses of AZD1222 and approximately 25 were given two doses of MenACWY control vaccine. Trial participants were enrolled into age subgroups of 18-55, 56-69 and 70-plus years, which contained approximately 150, 28 and 58 TCR-sequenced participants, respectively.

The CDR3 regions of human TCRbeta chains were subjected to immunosequencing. Under the source paper's analysis protocol: Repertoire TCRs were matched against a reference library of SARS-CoV-2-specific TCRs generated with the MIRA antigen-specificity platform. Breadth was defined as the fraction of unique TCRs that were SARS-CoV-2-associated, and depth was defined as the fraction of total T cells that were SARS-CoV-2-associated. Using the MIRA data, every spike-specific TCR was mapped to the spike region that the TCR reacted to and assigned to either a CD4 or a CD8 class. Log10-transformed breadth and depth values were compared by one-way ANOVA with Sidak's multiple comparisons tests. TCRdb took this table from immuneACCESS and kept in-frame rearrangements with V and J called. Such tables lack part of the clones; where checked against another copy, unresolved V genes explain under half of the gap, and the rest is unexplained. The V and J calls and clone size are taken from that table; D and trimming were inferred from the DNA. Within this sample are 100,000 or so clones, with about 87% of them counted one time only. The ten largest make up 4.2% of the sample.

The germline V gene sets CDR1 to SGHRS and CDR2 to YFSETQ. From the cysteine through the phenylalanine, the CDR3 covers 16 amino acids. Left in the record is the CDR3 DNA by itself, 48 bases read in frame from the first base. Trimming leaves V shorter by 6 bases and J shorter by 10 bases, with the junction holding 12 bases beyond the gene matches. Overall study results and their limits: Because no day 14 peak-response samples were available, the repertoires could be characterized only after the peak T cell response. Epitopes outside the regions mutated in the B.1.351 and B.1.1.7 variants were reportedly recognized by nearly half of the unique spike-specific TCRs. The whole spike protein was spanned by vaccine-associated CD4 TCRs, and dominant responses were seen in regions 160-218 and 743-854. After two AZD1222 doses, spike-specific TCR breadth and depth were significantly higher than at day 0 and than in MenACWY recipients. Conclusions about previously exposed vaccinees are limited, since just five or six AZD1222 recipients were seropositive for SARS-CoV-2 at baseline. Participants were mostly white British, with more females than males. The authors suggested clonal diversity may have been underestimated. The 56-69-year group was small, and its depth increase did not reach significance, likely because of low power.

On this clone itself: Which antigen it targets is not known. No per-base quality is available; no much larger clone lies one base away.

The label giving this sample's time point can be read as: baseline before first vaccination. The intended sense of this specimen's treatment or condition label: meningococcal conjugate vaccine given as trial control. Vaccinee samples came from UK trials COV001 and COV002, including a single-blind randomized controlled phase 2/3 trial of AZD1222 (ChAdOx1 nCoV-19) in healthy adults. For TCRbeta chain sequencing, PBMC samples from trial participants were taken at day 0 and at day 28 after the second dose. The receptor was isolated from an adult in good health. Source: peripheral blood, taken on day 0 of MenACWY control vaccination. The chain links TRBV5-1 with TRBJ2-1; TRBD2 fits 14 bases in the junction. The CDR3 here reads CASNPSGTSGGGEQFF. In nucleotide form, the sequence is TGCGCCAGCAACCCCTCCGGGACTAGCGGGGGAGGGGAGCAGTTCTTC.